The present T cell receptor beta chain was sequenced within a study of neurological immune-mediated disorders. Points from the study as a whole: Patients with HTLV-1-associated myelopathy had the highest level of TCR clonal expansion, whereas patients with multiple sclerosis had the lowest level, falling beneath the level found in healthy controls.

5'RACE employing 10-nucleotide random UMIs yielded the cDNA. TCRdb reprocessed the 5' RACE reads via MiXCR and lists one record per CDR3 protein. This repertoire shows tens of thousands of distinct CDR3 sequences, around 4% found once; its top ten account for 1.6%. Per germline, CDR1 DFQATT and CDR2 SNEGSKA (reference sequence). The CDR3 sequence is 15 residues long. This clonotype has a handful of counts. Its antigen is not known. The junction departs from germline at one end; a sequencing error may be responsible. The sequence came from a man younger than 45 with multiple sclerosis. Sequenced: PBMCs. The rearrangement links TRBV20-1 to TRBJ1-5; D is ambiguous. The CDR3 bases are TGCAGTGGCTCCGAATCGGGGTTTAGAAATCAGCCCCAGAATTTT. Protein: CSGSESGFRNQPQNF.